The clone carrying this TCR beta chain came up a few times. What it binds is not known. This entry belongs to a study of T cells in Graves' hyperthyroidism and ophthalmopathy. Findings and limits, study-wide: Within blood appeared most thyroid clonotypes that had expanded above 0.001.

The CDR3 regions of TCR beta were amplified from RNA transcripts. With the HTBI primer set, the TCR CDR3 went through a first round of RT-PCR. One entry per CDR3 protein results from TCRdb running MiXCR on the multiplex PCR reads. The sample carries about 420,000 distinct CDR3 sequences, roughly 13% recorded once. Hyperthyroidism had been newly diagnosed in patients aged 18 to 65, and its duration was under 2 months. Clinicians diagnosed patients from clinical symptoms, serum thyroxine and TRAb, thyroid ultrasound and orbital computed tomography. The sequenced material came from blood. The clonotype originates from a woman in her late teens or twenties with Graves' hyperthyroidism.

In DNA, the CDR3 is TGTGCCAGCAGTTACAGCGCCAATACGCAGTATTTT. Translation gives CASSYSANTQYF. The chain couples TRBV6-1 to TRBJ2-3; no firm D call. Germline V lookup: CDR1 MNHNS, CDR2 SASEGT. There are 12 residues in the CDR3. V was pared by 5 bases and J by 7 bases, with 10 bases between.